This T cell receptor beta chain was captured by sequencing in a study of blood T cell repertoires in COVID-19 (dated by TCRdb to 2019 to 2021). With regard to the full study: The collaborator samples originated in the United States, Italy and Spain and spanned the acute and convalescent phases of COVID-19. The prospective study material was composed of cDNA or gDNA derived from T cells, B-cell-depleted T cells, or PBMCs. Deeply sampled blood TCRbeta repertoires from subjects exposed to, actively infected with, or recovered from COVID-19 were included in the dataset. The repertoires were released in a freely available public database meant as a resource for research on the immune response to SARS-CoV-2. The samples were drawn from the first 160 participants of the ongoing ImmuneRACE study and from 950 to 1,500 subjects provided by 6 global collaborators. Sample metadata almost always included a de-identified subject ID, COVID-19 status, age in years and sex. HLA class I and class II types, where available, came from metadata supplied by the sample provider rather than from assay-based typing.

The collaborating institutions used their own protocols to collect whole blood in K2EDTA tubes. Collaborator samples were shipped for TCRbeta analysis as frozen whole blood, isolated PBMCs, or DNA extracted from either sample type. As to this clone: Its antigen is currently not known. Base qualities are not at hand, and no much larger clone is one base apart.

Trimming takes 4 bases off V and 6 bases off J; junction bases not matched to a gene: 7. The CDR3 goes from the cysteine to the phenylalanine over 16 residues. The kept DNA is CDR3 alone, 48 bases in frame from the first base. From a lookup of the germline V gene (reference sequence), CDR1 and CDR2 are LGHDT and YNNKEL. The immunoSEQ Assay, a bias-controlled multiplex PCR, was used to amplify TCRbeta CDR3 regions from genomic DNA. The source study handled its data this way. The number of nucleated cells in each sample was estimated from the amplification of reference gene primers within the assay. To quantify the absolute abundance of each unique TCRbeta CDR3 rearrangement, sequence reads were collapsed and filtered. Productive Simpson clonality was computed per sample as the square root of Simpson's diversity index over productive rearrangements. TCRdb provides this immuneACCESS table in a form limited to in-frame rearrangements. Some clones are lacking; in checked studies, under half of them reflect an unresolved V gene, and why the rest are absent is not known. V and J calls and clone size are copied from that table; D and trimming were computed from the DNA. Here the sample has about 130,000 clones; approximately 89% occur a single time. Roughly 4.5% of the sample lies in the top ten.

Findings and caveats that apply to the study as a whole: Clinical and demographic metadata were provided uncurated, with the amount varying by source and participant.

The rearranged segments are TRBV3-1 (or the pseudogene TRBV3-2) and TRBJ1-6, with TRBD1 identical over 9 junction bases. The sample was peripheral blood. This receptor was obtained from a human donor in a cohort sampled during active COVID-19. The sequenced DNA is TGTGCCAGCAGCCCAAAGGACAGGGGTGGTAATTCACCCCTCCACTTT. Translated, it reads CASSPKDRGGNSPLHF.